Listed below are T cell receptor beta chains from one sample, sequenced in a study of PD-L1 blockade in urothelial cancer. The method was immunoSEQ multiplex PCR; TCRdb's version includes in-frame clones alone and lacks a portion of them. This repertoire shows 55,000 to 80,000 clones, approximately 86% found once; its top ten account for 14% to 15%. The input for sequencing was PBMCs, taken around atezolizumab (anti-PD-L1) treatment. All receptors derive from a man aged 60-69 years with urothelial cancer. Each CDR3 is given with its conserved first and last residue. The D gene is left open where the match is weak. For some rows the clone size is stated as once, few or many, or as a class when expanded; others skip it.

size	J	D	V	CDR3	DNA
once	TRBJ1-2	NA	TRBV2	CASSVGHFYGYTF	TGTGCCAGCAGTGTAGGACACTTCTATGGCTACACCTTC
NA	TRBJ1-4	NA	TRBV7-2	CASSLPGGFSTEKLFF	TGTGCCAGCAGCTTACCGGGGGGCTTTAGTACTGAAAAACTGTTTTTT
NA	TRBJ2-7	TRBD1	TRBV6-5	CASSDGTGGGYEQYF	TGTGCCAGCAGCGACGGGACAGGGGGCGGGTACGAGCAGTACTTC
NA	TRBJ1-1	NA	TRBV19	CASSMRMNTEAFF	TGTGCCAGTAGTATGAGGATGAACACTGAAGCTTTCTTT
NA	TRBJ1-4	NA	TRBV28	CASRPLTGLPEKLFF	TGTGCCAGCAGACCCCTGACAGGACTTCCCGAAAAACTGTTTTTT
NA	TRBJ1-4	TRBD1	TRBV4-1	CASSLQGTTNEKLFF	TGCGCCAGCAGCCTACAGGGGACAACTAATGAAAAACTGTTTTTT
NA	TRBJ1-4	TRBD1	TRBV6-5	CASRNSGTGGKLFF	TGTGCCAGCAGAAACTCCGGGACAGGGGGAAAACTGTTTTTT
few	TRBJ2-2	NA	TRBV7-2	CASSLALTGNTGELFF	TGTGCCAGCAGCTTAGCCTTGACAGGGAACACCGGGGAGCTGTTTTTT
once	TRBJ1-5	NA	TRBV12-5	CASGFGGAYNQPQHF	TGTGCTAGTGGTTTTGGAGGGGCCTACAATCAGCCCCAGCATTTT
NA	TRBJ2-2	NA	TRBV7-7	CASSPNQNTGELFF	TGTGCTAGCAGCCCCAATCAGAACACCGGGGAGCTGTTTTTT
NA	TRBJ2-2	NA	TRBV2	CASSVLTGRLFF	TGTGCCAGCAGTGTTTTAACAGGGCGGCTGTTTTTT
few	TRBJ2-2	TRBD1	TRBV9	CASSGERQGNTGELFF	TGTGCCAGCAGTGGTGAGAGACAGGGGAACACCGGGGAGCTGTTTTTT
NA	TRBJ1-1	NA	TRBV6-1	CASIQGDTEAFF	TGTGCCAGCATACAGGGCGACACTGAAGCTTTCTTT
NA	TRBJ2-1	TRBD2	TRBV6-4	CASSDSSGGFNEQFF	TGTGCCAGCAGTGACTCTAGCGGGGGGTTCAATGAGCAGTTCTTC
NA	TRBJ1-5	NA	TRBV27	CATRVRGEGQPQHF	TGTGCCACCAGAGTCAGGGGCGAAGGTCAGCCCCAGCATTTT
NA	TRBJ2-6	TRBD1	TRBV5-4	CASSGQGSNVLTF	TGTGCCAGCAGCGGACAGGGCTCCAACGTCCTGACTTTC
once	TRBJ1-1	TRBD1	TRBV5-5	CASSSGTVGRFEAFF	TGTGCCAGCAGCTCCGGGACAGTCGGAAGATTTGAAGCTTTCTTT
once	TRBJ2-7	TRBD1	TRBV7-8	CASRPGQGAREQYF	TGTGCCAGCAGGCCGGGACAGGGGGCGCGGGAGCAGTACTTC
NA	TRBJ2-5	TRBD2	TRBV10-3	CAISDQAGGRETQYF	TGTGCCATCAGTGATCAGGCGGGGGGGCGAGAGACCCAGTACTTC
NA	TRBJ1-3	TRBD1	TRBV4-3	CASSLTGDGNTIYF	TGCGCCAGCAGCCTGACAGGGGATGGAAACACCATATATTTT
once	TRBJ1-4	NA	TRBV7-2	CASSLEQDNEKLFF	TGTGCCAGCAGCTTAGAACAGGATAATGAAAAACTGTTTTTT
NA	TRBJ1-2	NA	TRBV11-2	CASSQGTRNYGYTF	TGTGCCAGCAGCCAGGGCACACGGAACTATGGCTACACCTTC
NA	TRBJ1-4	NA	TRBV5-1	CASSLPEETEKLFF	TGCGCCAGCAGCTTGCCCGAGGAGACTGAAAAACTGTTTTTT
NA	TRBJ2-7	NA	TRBV4-2	CASSFGRMNYEQYF	TGTGCCAGCAGCTTCGGCAGGATGAACTACGAGCAGTACTTC
NA	TRBJ1-5	NA	TRBV7-9	CASSLVRGQPQHF	TGTGCCAGCAGCTTAGTAAGGGGGCAGCCCCAGCATTTT
NA	TRBJ2-7	TRBD1	TRBV2	CASSVEGQGYEQYF	TGTGCCAGCAGTGTTGAGGGACAGGGCTACGAGCAGTACTTC
NA	TRBJ2-3	TRBD2	TRBV4-1	CASSQTGLAGPTDTQYF	TGCGCCAGCAGCCAAACGGGACTAGCGGGCCCCACAGATACGCAGTATTTT
NA	TRBJ2-1	NA	TRBV28	CASSFQGTLHNEQFF	TGTGCCAGCAGTTTCCAGGGGACCCTCCACAATGAGCAGTTCTTC
few	TRBJ1-2	NA	TRBV6-6	CASSYEFGVYGYTF	TGTGCCAGCAGTTACGAGTTTGGAGTATATGGCTACACCTTC
NA	TRBJ1-2	TRBD1	TRBV5-1	CASSSTLRDRGLSDYGYTF	TGCGCCAGCAGCTCCACCCTCCGGGACAGGGGTTTATCCGACTATGGCTACACCTTC
NA	TRBJ2-2	NA	TRBV29-1	CSVVSPNTGELFF	TGCAGCGTTGTATCCCCGAACACCGGGGAGCTGTTTTTT
NA	TRBJ2-7	NA	TRBV9	CASSPRSGLNYEQYF	TGTGCCAGCAGCCCCAGGAGCGGACTGAACTACGAGCAGTACTTC
NA	TRBJ1-2	TRBD1	TRBV30	CAWRKPGQGESGYTF	TGTGCCTGGCGAAAACCGGGACAGGGGGAGAGCGGCTACACCTTC
NA	TRBJ2-5	TRBD2	TRBV7-9	CASLIGTSGVQETQYF	TGTGCCAGCCTAATCGGGACTAGCGGGGTCCAAGAGACCCAGTACTTC
NA	TRBJ2-7	TRBD1	TRBV2	CASSGQGYGVLYF	TGTGCCAGCAGTGGACAGGGGTATGGAGTTCTATACTTC
NA	TRBJ2-5	TRBD2	TRBV5-1	CASSLTPLAPVIGETQYF	TGCGCCAGCAGCTTGACCCCACTAGCGCCCGTTATCGGGGAGACCCAGTACTTC
NA	TRBJ2-6	NA	TRBV4-3	CASSQDRGNGANVLTF	TGCGCCAGCAGCCAAGATCGAGGTAATGGGGCCAACGTCCTGACTTTC
NA	TRBJ2-5	TRBD2	TRBV7-2	CASSSSSGTSRSETQYF	TGTGCCAGCAGCTCATCGTCCGGGACTAGTCGTTCGGAGACCCAGTACTTC
NA	TRBJ1-3	TRBD1	TRBV11-2	CASRTTGAGNTIYF	TGTGCCAGCAGAACGACAGGGGCTGGAAACACCATATATTTT
NA	TRBJ2-7	TRBD2	TRBV27	CASIKVLAGGQHEQYF	TGTGCCAGCATTAAAGTCCTAGCGGGGGGGCAACACGAGCAGTACTTC
NA	TRBJ1-4	TRBD1	TRBV4-1	CASSQETGGLNEKLFF	TGCGCCAGCAGCCAAGAAACAGGGGGATTGAATGAAAAACTGTTTTTT
NA	TRBJ1-2	TRBD1	TRBV19	CASSPRGFGYTF	TGTGCCAGTAGTCCCAGGGGGTTTGGCTACACCTTC
few	TRBJ1-6	NA	TRBV9	CASSVGRQLNSPLHF	TGTGCCAGCAGCGTAGGTAGACAGCTAAATTCACCCCTCCACTTT
NA	TRBJ2-1	NA	TRBV6-1	CASSENFGGFNEQFF	TGTGCCAGCAGTGAAAATTTTGGAGGGTTTAATGAGCAGTTCTTC
NA	TRBJ2-5	TRBD1	TRBV7-9	CASSRTGVETQYF	TGTGCCAGCAGTCGGACAGGGGTAGAGACCCAGTACTTC